The next 13 T cell receptor beta chains were all read from a single sample in a study of CD8+ T cells in alopecia areata. Treatment reported: oral pan-JAK inhibitor, 5-10 mg twice daily. Reverse transcribed after extraction, RNA yielded cDNA as the sequencing template. Repertoires were generated with immunoSEQ multiplex PCR, while TCRdb's copy carries only in-frame clones and drops some. Of approximately 300,000 clones listed, roughly 64% are singletons. The sequencing here drew on CD4+ T cells sorted from blood, taken at week 24, from a patient treated with tofacitinib. The receptors stem from a human donor with alopecia areata.

This chain connects TRBV30 to TRBJ1-2, with TRBD1 as a possible D gene (5 bases). The length of the CDR3 is 16 residues. V lost 2 bases and J lost 1, with 17 bases in between. The germline V gene encodes CDR1 GTSNPN and CDR2 SVGIG (reference sequence). This CDR3 is CAWSLIPLQVNYGYTF. The DNA for the CDR3 is TGTGCCTGGAGTTTGATACCTTTACAGGTTAACTATGGCTACACCTTC.

This rearrangement joins TRBV4-1 to TRBJ2-3, with D possibly called TRBD1 or TRBD2 (5 bases each). V shed 4 bases and J shed 5 bases, with 10 bases lying between them. Looked up from germline, CDR1 is MGHRA and CDR2 is YSYEKL. The CDR3 is 13 amino acids. Here the CDR3 reads CASSPGPLDTQYF. CDR3 in DNA: TGCGCCAGCAGCCCGGGACCATTAGATACGCAGTATTTT.

This clone came up a few times. V gene TRBV28 combines with J gene TRBJ1-6, with TRBD1 matching over 10 bases. The V gene's germline CDR1 is MDHEN and CDR2 SYDVKM. The CDR3 is 17 residues long. The V and J ends lost 5 bases and 10 bases, in that order; junction bases with no gene match: 14. CDR3 sequence: CASSAPGQGRTGSPLHF. DNA for the CDR3: TGTGCCAGCAGTGCCCCGGGACAGGGGAGGACCGGGTCACCCCTCCACTTT.

V is TRBV20-1 and J is TRBJ1-2; the match to TRBD1 covers 8 bases. Trimming cost V 6 bases and J 8 bases; bases outside gene matches: 5. In germline, CDR1 is DFQATT, CDR2 SNEGSKA (reference sequence). This CDR3 has 11 residues. The CDR3 DNA follows: TGCAGTGCCCCAGGGACAGGAGGCTACACCTTC. Translating gives CSAPGTGGYTF.

The V and J genes are TRBV30 and TRBJ1-3, with D uncertain. Trimming took 0 bases from V and 3 from J, leaving 6 bases between them. Germline loops: CDR1 GTSNPN, CDR2 SVGIG (reference sequence). This CDR3 region has 13 residues. The CDR3 DNA is TGTGCCTGGAGTGTACTGCTTGGAAACACCATATATTTT. Translated, it gives CAWSVLLGNTIYF.

The V gene is TRBV29-1, the J gene TRBJ1-2, with D uncertain. Trimming removed 4 bases at V and 7 bases at J, with 10 bases between. In germline, CDR1 is SQVTM, CDR2 ANQGSEA. This CDR3 comprises 11 residues. This CDR3 reads CSVVTGPGYTF. For the CDR3, the DNA is TGCAGCGTTGTAACCGGGCCTGGCTACACCTTC.

The chain's CDR3 is CASSPRGGGYTF. In DNA, the CDR3 is TGTGCCAGTAGTCCCAGGGGCGGTGGCTACACCTTC. This rearrangement joins TRBV19 to TRBJ1-2, with D perhaps matching TRBD1 (6 bases). V lost 5 bases, J lost 7 bases, and 11 bases lay in between. Per germline, CDR1 LNHDA and CDR2 SQIVND (reference sequence). The CDR3 is 12 amino acids.

This clone was found a few times. The rearrangement joins TRBV6-6 to TRBJ1-5; the D gene is possibly TRBD1 (5 bases). Germline CDR1 reads MNHNY; CDR2 reads SVGAGI (reference sequence). The ends were cut back, 5 bases at V and 7 bases at J, with 9 bases in the middle. CDR3 size: 12 residues. The DNA for the CDR3 is TGTGCCAGCAGTCGCAGGGACCAGCCCCAGCATTTT. It encodes CASSRRDQPQHF.

The V call is TRBV7-9, the J call TRBJ1-2; no firm D call. CDR1 is SEHNR, CDR2 FQNEAQ, per germline (reference sequence). The V end lost 1 base, the J end lost 4 bases, and 10 bases lay between the germline ends. This CDR3 comprises 14 residues. The CDR3 spells CASSLVGSAYGYTF. CDR3 nucleotide sequence: TGTGCCAGCAGCTTAGTAGGGTCAGCCTATGGCTACACCTTC. Full variable domain (rest looked up from reference TRBV7-9 and TRBJ1-2): DTGVSQNPRHKITKRGQNVTFRCDPISEHNRLYWYRQTLGQGPEFLTYFQNEAQLEKSRLLSDRFSAERPKGSFSTLEIQRTEQGDSAMYLCASSLVGSAYGYTFGSGTRLTVV.

The chain has TRBV29-1 and TRBJ1-1; no reliable D call. This CDR3 comprises 13 residues. V lost 4 bases, J lost 0 bases, and 9 bases lay in between. Germline loops: CDR1 SQVTM, CDR2 ANQGSEA. The CDR3 loop reads CSVVLWVNTEAFF. CDR3 bases: TGCAGCGTTGTCCTTTGGGTGAACACTGAAGCTTTCTTT.

V usage is TRBV6-1 and J usage is TRBJ1-1, with TRBD1 identical over 8 bases. The ends lost 7 bases at V and 5 bases at J; junction bases unmatched: 6. The CDR3 contains 13 residues. Looked up from germline, CDR1 is MNHNS and CDR2 is SASEGT. The CDR3 nucleotides are TGTGCCAGCACGCAGGGGGCAGTAACTGAAGCTTTCTTT. Translating it yields CASTQGAVTEAFF.

The chain is built from TRBV9 and TRBJ1-1; TRBD1 might be the D (5 bases). The length of the CDR3 is 15 residues. Germline V CDR1 and CDR2: SGDLS, YYNGEE. The V gene lost 6 bases and the J gene lost 6 bases, with 21 bases spanning the gap. CDR3 nucleotide sequence: TGTGCCAGCAACAACCCGGGACCCCAGGGACCTGAAGCTTTCTTT. The encoded protein is CASNNPGPQGPEAFF.

This chain joins TRBV10-3 and TRBJ2-2, with 8 positions matching TRBD1. This CDR3 spans 15 amino acids. The V gene's germline CDR1 is ENHRY and CDR2 SYGVKD. Unmatched junction bases numbered 8, after V lost 6 bases and J lost 5 bases. This CDR3 is CAISQDRDGTGELFF. For the CDR3, the DNA is TGTGCCATCAGCCAGGACAGGGATGGGACCGGGGAGCTGTTTTTT.